The rows below give T cell receptor beta chains drawn from one sample of a study of OX40 agonist ivuxolimab in advanced cancers. The method was immunoSEQ multiplex PCR; TCRdb's version includes in-frame clones alone and lacks a portion of them. This table has roughly 13,000 clones, 77% appearing once. Sequenced here: CD4+ or CD8+ T cells sorted from blood, sampled in a trial of the OX40 agonist ivuxolimab. The receptor set was obtained from an adult with an advanced solid tumor such as melanoma, head and neck, liver or kidney cancer. Both conserved end residues are part of each CDR3. A D gene is named only where the DNA matches it firmly. For some rows the clone size is stated as once, few or many, or as a class when expanded; others skip it.

len	j_gene	abundance	d_gene	v_gene	CDR3nt	CDR3aa
14	TRBJ1-5	few	.	TRBV5-6	TGTGCCAGCAGCCTCAGACAGAGCAATCAGCCCCAGCATTTT	CASSLRQSNQPQHF
13	TRBJ1-1	.	.	TRBV9	TGTGCCAGCAGCAAAAGGGTGGGCACTGAAGCTTTCTTT	CASSKRVGTEAFF
15	TRBJ2-1	.	TRBD2	TRBV28	TGTGCCAGCAGTTCCACTAGCGGGGCCTACAATGAGCAGTTCTTC	CASSSTSGAYNEQFF
13	TRBJ2-7	few	.	TRBV7-6	TGTGCCAGCAGCTTGTTCCGCTCCTACGAGCAGTACTTC	CASSLFRSYEQYF
11	TRBJ2-1	.	.	TRBV6-5	TGTGCCAGCAGTTACCAAAATGAGCAGTTCTTC	CASSYQNEQFF
13	TRBJ2-2	.	.	TRBV19	TGTGCCAGTAACCATGAGGGAATTGGTAGACTGTTTTTT	CASNHEGIGRLFF
17	TRBJ2-5	.	TRBD2	TRBV7-9	TGTGCCAGCAGCTTCGGGCTAGCGGGAGGGCCGGGGGAGACCCAGTACTTC	CASSFGLAGGPGETQYF
15	TRBJ1-1	few	.	TRBV11-3	TGTGCCAGCAGCTTAGCTCTGGGTAAGAACACTGAAGCTTTCTTT	CASSLALGKNTEAFF
13	TRBJ2-1	.	TRBD1	TRBV2	TGTGCCAGCAGGGACAGGGTCTGGAATGAGCAGTTCTTC	CASRDRVWNEQFF
15	TRBJ1-2	.	TRBD1	TRBV27	TGTGCCAGCTACCCCGCCAGGGGGCAAGGCTATGGCTACACCTTC	CASYPARGQGYGYTF
13	TRBJ2-5	once	TRBD2	TRBV28	TGTGCCAGCAGCATACTAGCGCGAGAGACCCAGTACTTC	CASSILARETQYF
16	TRBJ2-2	.	.	TRBV28	TGTGCCAGCAGTCCTCTCGGGACGGCGAACACCGGGGAGCTGTTTTTT	CASSPLGTANTGELFF
11	TRBJ2-7	.	.	TRBV5-4	TGTGCCAGCAGCACTTCTTACGAGCAGTACTTC	CASSTSYEQYF
16	TRBJ2-3	.	TRBD2	TRBV5-1	TGCGCCAGCAGCTTCGGACTAGCGGATAGCACAGATACGCAGTATTTT	CASSFGLADSTDTQYF
17	TRBJ2-7	.	.	TRBV10-3	TGTGCCATCAGTGAGCCGAAAGGAAGGACGACGGGATACGAGCAGTACTTC	CAISEPKGRTTGYEQYF
16	TRBJ1-6	once	.	TRBV10-3	TGTGCCATCAGTGAGTCGGCCGGGGTTAACGGTTCACCCCTCCACTTT	CAISESAGVNGSPLHF